These 25 T cell receptor beta chains were sequenced from one sample in a study of cytomegalovirus exposure and HLA in healthy donors. The PCR ran on 60 Vbeta and 13 Jbeta primers. The method was immunoSEQ multiplex PCR; TCRdb's version includes in-frame clones alone and lacks a portion of them. The sample carries 90,000 to 100,000 clones, around two thirds recorded once. The sample was PBMCs. Source of these receptors: a man between 25 and 39 years old in good health and CMV-seronegative.

V is TRBV5-6 and J is TRBJ2-1; 11 bases map to TRBD2. CDR3 length: 16 residues. Germline V gene lookup returns CDR1 SGHDT and CDR2 YYEEEE. V was clipped by 0 bases and J by 5 bases; unmatched bases: 4. The CDR3 DNA reads TGTGCCAGCAGCTTGGTAGCGGGAGGGAGAGACAATGAGCAGTTCTTC. As protein: CASSLVAGGRDNEQFF.

The genes are TRBV27 and TRBJ2-7, with 9 nucleotides matching TRBD1. The CDR3 extends over 15 amino acids. Per germline, CDR1 MNHEY and CDR2 SMNVEV (reference sequence). With 3 bases clipped from V and 3 bases from J, the junction kept 6 bases outside the gene matches. CDR3 nucleotide sequence: TGTGCCAGCAGTTTCTCCGGGACAGGGATCTACGAGCAGTACTTC. Protein: CASSFSGTGIYEQYF.

The chain has TRBV2 and TRBJ1-5; D gene unclear. V lost 3 bases, J lost 0 bases, and 9 bases lay in between. The CDR3 contains 15 residues. Germline V gives CDR1 SNHLY, CDR2 FYNNEI. CDR3 nucleotides: TGTGCCAGCAGTGATGTACATTTTAGCAATCAGCCCCAGCATTTT. Protein product: CASSDVHFSNQPQHF.

The rearrangement joins TRBV9 to TRBJ1-1; no clear D gene. V was shortened by 0 bases and J by 4 bases, with 10 bases between the two germline ends. The length of the CDR3 is 14 residues. The germline V gene has CDR1 SGDLS and CDR2 YYNGEE. The DNA of the CDR3 is TGTGCCAGCAGCGTAGTACCAGGTACCACTGAAGCTTTCTTT. Translation gives CASSVVPGTTEAFF.

This rearrangement joins TRBV5-8 to TRBJ1-1; 8 bases agree with TRBD1. Germline values: CDR1 SGHTS, CDR2 YDEGEE. This CDR3 is built from 15 residues. J lost 4 bases, V lost 0 bases, and 5 bases had no gene match. The CDR3 here is CASSLGQGAGTEAFF. The DNA of the CDR3 is TGTGCCAGCAGCTTGGGCCAGGGGGCTGGCACTGAAGCTTTCTTT. Filled out from reference TRBV5-8 and TRBJ1-1, the complete variable domain reads EAGVTQSPTHLIKTRGQQATLRCSPISGHTSVYWYQQALGLGLQFLLWYDEGEERNRGNFPPRFSGRQFPNYSSELNVNALELEDSALYLCASSLGQGAGTEAFFGQGTRLTVV.

In this sample, this clone turned up a few times. The chain carries TRBV11-2 and TRBJ1-2, with TRBD1 identical over 9 bases. Germline values: CDR1 SGHAT, CDR2 FQNNGV. The CDR3 contains 15 residues. V gave up 1 base and J gave up 9 bases; unmatched junction bases: 9. In DNA, the CDR3 is TGTGCCAGCAGCTTAGGGGGGACAGGGAAGGGGAGCTACACCTTC. Its protein is CASSLGGTGKGSYTF. Full variable domain (remainder filled in from reference TRBV11-2 and TRBJ1-2): EAGVAQSPRYKIIEKRQSVAFWCNPISGHATLYWYQQILGQGPKLLIQFQNNGVVDDSQLPKDRFSAERLKGVDSTLKIQPAKLEDSAVYLCASSLGGTGKGSYTFGSGTRLTVV.

This clone has a single count. The J gene is TRBJ2-7, the V gene TRBV15; TRBD1 matches 7 bases. This CDR3 is built from 15 residues. Germline V gene data show CDR1 as LNHNV and CDR2 as YYDKDF (reference sequence). V was clipped by 3 bases and J by 5 bases; unmatched bases: 10. The CDR3 coding sequence is TGTGCCACCAGCAGCCCCCTACAGGGGACGGACGAGCAGTACTTC. Residues: CATSSPLQGTDEQYF.

Written as DNA, the CDR3 is TGCGCCAGCAGCCCTATAGCGGGGGACTCCTACGAGCAGTACTTC. Protein product: CASSPIAGDSYEQYF. The chain uses TRBV4-3 and TRBJ2-7; 9 bases align to TRBD2. This CDR3 is built from 15 residues. J was trimmed by 0 bases and V by 4 bases; bases with no gene match: 4. Per germline, CDR1 LGHNA and CDR2 YSLEER.

The chain couples TRBV6-5 to TRBJ1-1; 9 bases map to TRBD1. The germline gives CDR1 MNHEY, CDR2 SVGAGI. The CDR3 runs 12 residues. The trim removed 5 bases at V and 11 bases at J, leaving 6 bases unmatched. CDR3 coding DNA: TGTGCCAGCAGTCCGGGACAGGGCATCGCTTTCTTT. Translating it yields CASSPGQGIAFF.

The rearrangement joins TRBV19 to TRBJ2-2; D possibly corresponds to TRBD1 (8 bases). In germline, CDR1 is LNHDA, CDR2 SQIVND (reference sequence). The CDR3 has 16 residues. With 1 base removed from V and 4 bases from J, the gap between germline ends came to 13 bases. The CDR3: CASSIGTGRGTGELFF. The DNA of the CDR3 is TGTGCCAGTAGTATAGGGACAGGGAGGGGCACCGGGGAGCTGTTTTTT.

This chain connects TRBV7-8 to TRBJ1-5, with D uncertain. Germline CDR1 and CDR2: SGHVS and FQNEAQ. The CDR3 spans 14 residues. Trimming removed 1 base from V and 8 bases from J, with 12 bases in between. Here the CDR3 DNA reads TGTGCCAGCAGCTTAGTCGGAGGGATCAAGCCCCAGCATTTT. It codes for CASSLVGGIKPQHF.

This clone was counted between two and nine times. This chain uses TRBV19 with TRBJ1-1; 9 positions agree with TRBD1. The CDR3 loop spans 13 amino acids. Germline V gene data show CDR1 as LNHDA and CDR2 as SQIVND (reference sequence). Losses at the gene ends were 6 bases for V and 8 bases for J; bases not matched to a gene: 7. CDR3: CASRVGQGSEAFF. Written as DNA, the CDR3 is TGTGCCAGTAGGGTGGGACAGGGTTCGGAAGCTTTCTTT. The full variable domain, its missing parts supplied by reference TRBV19 and TRBJ1-1, is DGGITQSPKYLFRKEGQNVTLSCEQNLNHDAMYWYRQDPGQGLRLIYYSQIVNDFQKGDIAEGYSVSREKKESFPLTVTSAQKNPTAFYLCASRVGQGSEAFFGQGTRLTVV.

The rearrangement links TRBV4-1 to TRBJ2-7; 7 bases line up with TRBD1. The CDR3 loop spans 14 amino acids. CDR1 and CDR2 (germline): MGHRA, YSYEKL. V lost 3 bases and J lost 7; bases outside the gene matches: 9. The CDR3 DNA sequence: TGCGCCAGCAGCCAGCCGGGACAGTCGGGGGAGCAGTACTTC. Translated: CASSQPGQSGEQYF.

The chain carries TRBV13 and TRBJ2-7; 10 bases map to TRBD2. V was clipped by 0 bases and J by 1 base; unmatched bases: 9. CDR1 and CDR2 (germline): PRHDT, FYEKMQ (reference sequence). There are 18 residues in the CDR3. CDR3 nucleotide sequence: TGTGCCAGCAGCTTAGGAATACTAGCGGGGCGACTTTCCTACGAGCAGTACTTC. It yields the protein CASSLGILAGRLSYEQYF. The full variable domain, in which reference TRBV13 and TRBJ2-7 provide the parts outside the CDR3, is AAGVIQSPRHLIKEKRETATLKCYPIPRHDTVYWYQQGPGQDPQFLISFYEKMQSDKGSIPDRFSAQQFSDYHSELNMSSLELGDSALYFCASSLGILAGRLSYEQYFGPGTRLTVT.

A single count supports this clone. The chain employs TRBV28 and TRBJ2-3, with TRBD1 matching over 10 bases. The CDR3 has 19 amino acids. Germline assignment: CDR1 MDHEN and CDR2 SYDVKM. The V segment lost 8 bases and the J segment 1 base; nucleotides outside the gene matches: 18. The CDR3 bases are TGTGCCAGCGACGACAGGGGGCGTCGGTATGGGAAGGGCACAGATACGCAGTATTTT. Amino acid sequence: CASDDRGRRYGKGTDTQYF. Full variable domain (outside the CDR3, taken from reference TRBV28 and TRBJ2-3): DVKVTQSSRYLVKRTGEKVFLECVQDMDHENMFWYRQDPGLGLRLIYFSYDVKMKEKGDIPEGYSVSREKKERFSLILESASTNQTSMYLCASDDRGRRYGKGTDTQYFGPGTRLTVL.

The chain carries TRBV9 and TRBJ2-7; TRBD2 matches at 10 bases. The trim removed 0 bases at V and 0 bases at J, leaving 9 bases unmatched. The CDR3 has 18 residues. Germline CDR1 is SGDLS and CDR2 is YYNGEE. CDR3 protein: CASSVGLSSGGLSYEQYF. CDR3 nucleotide sequence: TGTGCCAGCAGCGTAGGATTGTCTAGCGGGGGTCTCTCCTACGAGCAGTACTTC. Drawing the rest from reference TRBV9 and TRBJ2-7, the complete variable domain is DSGVTQTPKHLITATGQRVTLRCSPRSGDLSVYWYQQSLDQGLQFLIQYYNGEERAKGNILERFSAQQFPDLHSELNLSSLELGDSALYFCASSVGLSSGGLSYEQYFGPGTRLTVT.

This clone appeared a single time. The genes are TRBV5-4 and TRBJ2-3, with TRBD2 matching 14 bases. Germline lookup yields CDR1 SGHNT and CDR2 YYREEE (reference sequence). This CDR3 contains 16 residues. With 2 bases clipped from V and 4 bases from J, the junction kept 3 bases outside the gene matches. This chain's CDR3 is CASSLRLAGGADTQYF. CDR3 bases: TGTGCCAGCAGCTTACGACTAGCGGGAGGGGCAGATACGCAGTATTTT.

Here the CDR3 DNA reads TGTGCCAGCGATTTCCTCCGGGACACTGAAGCTTTCTTT. The encoded protein is CASDFLRDTEAFF. V gene TRBV5-8 combines with J gene TRBJ1-1; D uncertain. There are 13 residues in the CDR3. Germline V CDR1 and CDR2: SGHTS, YDEGEE. Trimming removed 7 bases from V and 3 bases from J, with 13 bases in between.

There are a few counts of this clone. This sequence joins TRBV12-2 and TRBJ2-7; the D call TRBD1 from the table was never checked on the DNA. TRBV12-2 is noted as a pseudogene. The CDR3 loop spans 14 amino acids. The CDR3 sequence is CASRFVTGVHEQYF. CDR3 nucleotides: TGTGCAAGTCGCTTTGTGACAGGGGTCCACGAGCAGTACTTC.

The gene calls are TRBV2 and TRBJ2-5; 12 bases align to TRBD2. Germline V lookup: CDR1 SNHLY, CDR2 FYNNEI. This CDR3 region has 16 residues. With V trimmed by 6 bases and J by 0 bases, 5 bases remained unmatched. CDR3 sequence reads: CASSGLAGLYQETQYF. The CDR3 coding sequence is TGTGCCAGCAGCGGACTAGCGGGGCTGTACCAAGAGACCCAGTACTTC.

J is TRBJ2-3 and V is TRBV15, with 7 bases lining up with TRBD2. The CDR3 extends over 13 amino acids. The junction had 2 bases not matched to a gene; V was cut back by 7 bases and J by 1 base. Germline CDR1 is LNHNV and CDR2 is YYDKDF (reference sequence). The CDR3 spells CATNRGGTDTQYF. DNA of the CDR3: TGTGCCACCAACCGGGGGGGCACAGATACGCAGTATTTT.

The J gene is TRBJ2-3, the V gene TRBV5-1, with D possibly being TRBD2 (6 bases). The CDR3 runs 17 residues. The V gene lost 0 bases and the J gene lost 2 bases, with 16 bases spanning the gap. CDR1 is SGHRS and CDR2 is YFSETQ in the germline V gene. The CDR3 sequence: CASSLDGAGTLTDTQYF. CDR3 nucleotides: TGCGCCAGCAGCTTGGACGGTGCGGGGACGCTCACAGATACGCAGTATTTT.

This clone was detected only once. The V and J genes are TRBV7-9 and TRBJ2-1; no reliable D call. Germline V gives CDR1 SEHNR, CDR2 FQNEAQ (reference sequence). The CDR3 is made up of 14 amino acids. The V and J ends lost 1 base and 7 bases respectively, with 11 bases between them. The CDR3 here is CASSLVLSVNEQFF. The CDR3 DNA is TGTGCCAGCAGCTTAGTGTTGAGCGTTAATGAGCAGTTCTTC.

The V gene is TRBV13, the J gene TRBJ1-2; D call uncertain. V lost 8 bases, J lost 2 bases, and 12 bases lay in between. Per germline, CDR1 PRHDT and CDR2 FYEKMQ (reference sequence). The CDR3 length is 13 residues. CDR3 protein: CASGDRINYGYTF. Here the CDR3 DNA reads TGTGCCAGCGGTGATAGAATAAACTATGGCTACACCTTC.

This chain links TRBV7-6 with TRBJ1-1, with TRBD1 matching 8 bases. The germline CDR1 and CDR2 sequences are SGHVS and FNYEAQ. V dropped 5 bases and J dropped 2; count of bases not matched to a gene: 7. This CDR3 is 15 amino acids long. The CDR3 loop is CASSPSTGENTEAFF. The CDR3, as DNA: TGTGCCAGCAGCCCCTCGACAGGGGAAAACACTGAAGCTTTCTTT.